The clone carrying this T cell receptor beta chain came up many times. Sequenced by immunoSEQ multiplex PCR; TCRdb stores in-frame clones only, minus some. This table holds over 350,000 clones, more than 75% found once. The data are from a study of blood T cell repertoires in COVID-19. This CDR3 region has 15 residues. The V and J ends lost 6 bases and 4 bases, in that order; junction bases with no gene match: 9. Germline CDR1 reads KGHSH; CDR2 reads LQKENI. The receptor's source is a young woman who had recovered from COVID-19. Sequenced material: PBMCs or T cells enriched from blood (not recorded which). The gene calls are TRBV18 and TRBJ1-1, with 9 bases lining up with TRBD1. As DNA, the CDR3 is TGTGCCAGCTCCCCCCCGGACAGGGGAGGCACTGAAGCTTTCTTT. Amino acids: CASSPPDRGGTEAFF. Looking up the rest from reference TRBV18 and TRBJ1-1 gives the full variable domain: NAGVMQNPRHLVRRRGQEARLRCSPMKGHSHVYWYRQLPEEGLKFMVYLQKENIIDESGMPKERFSAEFPKEGPSILRIQQVVRGDSAAYFCASSPPDRGGTEAFFGQGTRLTVV.